These 20 T cell receptor beta chains were all obtained from the same sample, sequenced in a study of TIL therapy for anti-PD-1-resistant metastatic lung cancer. The immunoSEQ assay was v3. Clones were read by immunoSEQ multiplex PCR, and TCRdb kept only the in-frame ones, dropping some. The repertoire holds 7,000 to 9,000 clones, with roughly 69% as singletons. Specified time point: pre-treatment sample, taken before nivolumab and TIL therapy. The tumor samples were excised metastases, mostly pleural nodules or supraclavicular lymph nodes. The sequenced sample was tumor tissue, obtained at baseline. The receptor set was obtained from a person aged 30 to 80 with non-small cell lung cancer.

The rearrangement joins TRBV6-1 to TRBJ1-2; D remains ambiguous. This CDR3 is 15 amino acids long. Per germline, CDR1 MNHNS and CDR2 SASEGT. V was shortened by 1 base and J by 5 bases, with 14 bases between the two germline ends. The DNA for the CDR3 is TGTGCCAGCAGTGAAGAGGTGGCAGTAGGTTATGGCTACACCTTC. Translation: CASSEEVAVGYGYTF.

This clone was observed a few times. The rearrangement uses TRBV11-2 and TRBJ1-1; D call uncertain. This CDR3 is 11 amino acids long. The germline CDR1 and CDR2 sequences are SGHAT and FQNNGV. V was trimmed by 4 bases and J by 11 bases, leaving 11 bases between them. The CDR3 DNA reads TGTGCCAGCAGCTCGAACTATGCCGCTTTCTTT. Residues: CASSSNYAAFF. The whole variable domain, remainder taken from reference TRBV11-2 and TRBJ1-1, is EAGVAQSPRYKIIEKRQSVAFWCNPISGHATLYWYQQILGQGPKLLIQFQNNGVVDDSQLPKDRFSAERLKGVDSTLKIQPAKLEDSAVYLCASSSNYAAFFGQGTRLTVV.

The rearrangement links TRBV11-3 to TRBJ2-7; TRBD2 might be the D (7 bases). Germline CDR1 SGHNT, CDR2 YENEEA. V was cut by 4 bases and J by 3 bases, with 10 bases left in between. The CDR3 consists of 13 residues. For the CDR3, the DNA is TGTGCCAGCAGCTCGGGGGGCGTCTACGAGCAGTACTTC. It translates to CASSSGGVYEQYF.

DNA for the CDR3: TGTGCCACGCGTCCGAGCGGGCTTCGCTACAATGAGCAGTTCTTC. Protein sequence: CATRPSGLRYNEQFF. This rearrangement joins TRBV2 to TRBJ2-1, with D perhaps matching TRBD2 (6 bases). Trimming removed 10 bases from V and 3 bases from J, with 19 bases in between. This CDR3 comprises 15 residues. Per the germline V gene, CDR1 is SNHLY and CDR2 is FYNNEI.

The chain is built from TRBV5-1 and TRBJ2-7; 9 nucleotides match TRBD2. Germline trimming cut 3 bases from V and 0 bases from J; bases unmatched to any gene: 10. Germline CDR1 SGHRS, CDR2 YFSETQ. This CDR3 has 17 amino acids. Here the CDR3 DNA reads TGCGCCAGCAGCTCAGGACTAGCGCGGCAGTACTCCTACGAGCAGTACTTC. Translated: CASSSGLARQYSYEQYF.

The J gene is TRBJ2-3, the V gene TRBV4-2, with 10 bases that match TRBD2. CDR1 and CDR2 from the germline V gene are LGHNA and YNFKEQ. The CDR3 covers 17 residues. J was trimmed by 8 bases and V by 0 bases; bases with no gene match: 11. Here the CDR3 reads CASSQEVGAGGPSTQYF. As DNA, the CDR3 is TGTGCCAGCAGCCAAGAAGTAGGAGCGGGGGGGCCATCTACGCAGTATTTT.

The chain links TRBV7-2 to TRBJ2-1; D is unresolved. V shed 4 bases and J shed 4 bases, with 8 bases lying between them. The CDR3 contains 13 residues. Germline values: CDR1 SGHTA, CDR2 FQGNSA. The CDR3 DNA reads TGTGCCAGCAGCTCGGAAATATACAATGAGCAGTTCTTC. Encoded protein: CASSSEIYNEQFF.

The chain is built from TRBV5-1 and TRBJ2-7, with D perhaps given as TRBD1 or TRBD2 (6 bases each). Germline CDR1 SGHRS, CDR2 YFSETQ. The CDR3 runs to 15 residues. Trimming stripped 4 bases from V and 9 bases from J, with 23 bases between. The CDR3 DNA sequence: TGCGCCAGCAGCCCGGAGGGAATGAAACCCAGGGGGCAGTACTTC. This gives the protein CASSPEGMKPRGQYF.

V gene TRBV4-2 combines with J gene TRBJ2-3; 9 nucleotides line up with TRBD1. The germline gives CDR1 LGHNA, CDR2 YNFKEQ. The length of the CDR3 is 15 residues. The ends lost 5 bases at V and 3 bases at J; junction bases unmatched: 6. CDR3 DNA sequence: TGTGCCAGCAGCTACGGACAGGGGAGGACAGATACGCAGTATTTT. Translation gives CASSYGQGRTDTQYF.

J is TRBJ2-4 and V is TRBV18; no clear D. Germline V gene lookup returns CDR1 KGHSH and CDR2 LQKENI. The V gene lost 6 bases and the J gene lost 0 bases, with 21 bases spanning the gap. There are 18 residues in the CDR3. The CDR3 protein is CASSPIQRPVLAKNIQYF. Written as DNA, the CDR3 is TGTGCCAGCTCGCCTATACAGAGGCCCGTTCTAGCCAAAAACATTCAGTACTTC.

The V gene is TRBV20-1, the J gene TRBJ1-4, with D uncertain. Deletions cut 0 bases from V and 8 bases from J, with 4 bases between. Looked up from germline, CDR1 is DFQATT and CDR2 is SNEGSKA (reference sequence). This CDR3 contains 11 residues. The CDR3: CSARDREKLFF. Written as DNA, the CDR3 is TGCAGTGCTAGAGATCGCGAAAAACTGTTTTTT.

The chain employs TRBV6-1 and TRBJ2-3, with 7 bases lining up with TRBD2. This CDR3 region has 14 residues. Germline CDR1 reads MNHNS; CDR2 reads SASEGT. Trimming removed 6 bases from V and 5 bases from J; junction bases left unmatched: 8. CDR3 sequence reads: CASRNSGGRDTQYF. The CDR3 coding sequence is TGTGCCAGCAGGAACAGCGGCGGGAGAGATACGCAGTATTTT.

This clone was seen just once. The J gene is TRBJ1-2, the V gene TRBV7-2, with D perhaps TRBD1 (5 bases). Germline assignment: CDR1 SGHTA and CDR2 FQGNSA. V lost 4 bases to trimming and J lost 8 bases, with 20 bases between them. The CDR3 consists of 15 residues. CDR3 loop: CASSSPGRGVWGYTF. The CDR3 bases are TGTGCCAGCAGCTCCCCTGGGCGGGGGGTTTGGGGCTACACCTTC.

The genes are TRBV7-2 and TRBJ2-5; TRBD2 agrees at 13 bases. Germline V lookup: CDR1 SGHTA, CDR2 FQGNSA. The CDR3 totals 17 residues. After removal of 5 bases from V and 3 bases from J, the junction contained 9 bases not matched to a gene. The CDR3 DNA sequence: TGTGCCAGCAGCCAAGGGACTAGCGGGGAGGCTAAAGAGACCCAGTACTTC. Protein: CASSQGTSGEAKETQYF.

CDR3 nucleotides: TGTGCCAGCAGCTCCTCGTCTAGCGGGAGGACTTACAATGAGCAGTTCTTC. It translates to CASSSSSSGRTYNEQFF. This chain uses TRBV5-4 with TRBJ2-1, with 11 bases that match TRBD2. The germline gives CDR1 SGHNT, CDR2 YYREEE (reference sequence). The J segment lost 4 bases and the V segment lost 3 bases, leaving 9 bases of the junction unmatched. CDR3 size: 17 residues.

V is TRBV5-6 and J is TRBJ1-2; D call uncertain. The V end was cut by 4 bases, the J end by 6 bases, with 19 bases between. The germline V gene has CDR1 SGHDT and CDR2 YYEEEE. This CDR3 contains 15 residues. CDR3 nucleotide sequence: TGTGCCAGCAGCCCTCTAACCCCCGCTAGTCATGGCTACACCTTC. Its protein product is CASSPLTPASHGYTF.

The CDR3 is CSVVKGRTSTEAFF. The CDR3 nucleotides are TGCAGCGTTGTAAAGGGCAGAACGAGTACTGAAGCTTTCTTT. V usage is TRBV29-1 and J usage is TRBJ1-1; D is ambiguous. The V gene's germline CDR1 is SQVTM and CDR2 ANQGSEA. CDR3 length: 14 residues. V lost 4 bases, J lost 5 bases, and 17 bases lay in between.

This chain joins TRBV4-2 and TRBJ1-3; 7 bases are a match to TRBD1. This CDR3 has 14 amino acids. J gave up 7 bases and V 0 bases, and 3 bases lay outside the gene matches. Germline assignment: CDR1 LGHNA and CDR2 YNFKEQ. Here the CDR3 reads CASSQEPRGNTIYF. The DNA for the CDR3 is TGTGCCAGCAGCCAAGAACCCAGGGGGAACACCATATATTTT.

This clone was recorded a few times. V is TRBV7-9 and J is TRBJ1-2; no definite D call. The CDR3 is made up of 13 amino acids. V shed 2 bases and J shed 8 bases, with 12 bases lying between them. Per germline, CDR1 SEHNR and CDR2 FQNEAQ (reference sequence). The CDR3: CASSLYNSPGYTF. The CDR3 DNA follows: TGTGCCAGCAGCTTATATAATTCGCCCGGCTACACCTTC.

This clone was observed a single time. This chain uses TRBV10-3 with TRBJ1-6; TRBD1 matches 8 bases. Germline values: CDR1 ENHRY, CDR2 SYGVKD. The CDR3 length is 18 residues. The CDR3 loop reads CASGVGQGAIAYNSPLHF. In DNA, the CDR3 is TGTGCATCCGGGGTCGGGCAGGGGGCGATCGCTTATAATTCACCCCTCCACTTT.